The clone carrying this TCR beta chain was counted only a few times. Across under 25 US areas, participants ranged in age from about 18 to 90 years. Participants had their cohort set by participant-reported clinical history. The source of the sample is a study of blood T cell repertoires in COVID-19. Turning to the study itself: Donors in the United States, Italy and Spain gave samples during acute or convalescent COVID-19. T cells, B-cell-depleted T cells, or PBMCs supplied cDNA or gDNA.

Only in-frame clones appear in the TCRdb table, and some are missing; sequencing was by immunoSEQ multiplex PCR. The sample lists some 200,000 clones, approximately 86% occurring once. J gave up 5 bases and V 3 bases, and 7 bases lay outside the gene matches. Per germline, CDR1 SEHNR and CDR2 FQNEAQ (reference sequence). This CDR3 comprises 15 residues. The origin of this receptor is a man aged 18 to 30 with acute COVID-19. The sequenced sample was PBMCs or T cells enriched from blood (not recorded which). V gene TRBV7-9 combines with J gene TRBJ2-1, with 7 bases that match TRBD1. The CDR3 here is CASSFTGVLDNEQFF. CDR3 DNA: TGTGCCAGCAGCTTTACAGGGGTACTTGACAATGAGCAGTTCTTC.